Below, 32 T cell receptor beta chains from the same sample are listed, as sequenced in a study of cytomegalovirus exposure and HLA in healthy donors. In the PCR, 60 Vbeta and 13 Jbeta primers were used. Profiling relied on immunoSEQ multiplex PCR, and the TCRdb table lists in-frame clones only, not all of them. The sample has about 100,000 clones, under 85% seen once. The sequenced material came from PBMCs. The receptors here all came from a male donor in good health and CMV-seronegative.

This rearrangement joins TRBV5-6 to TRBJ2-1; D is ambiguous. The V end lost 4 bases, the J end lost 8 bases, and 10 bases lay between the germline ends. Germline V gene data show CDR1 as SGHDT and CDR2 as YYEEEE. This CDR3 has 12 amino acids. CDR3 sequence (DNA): TGTGCCAGCAGCCTGGTTAGCTATGAGCAGTTCTTC. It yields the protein CASSLVSYEQFF.

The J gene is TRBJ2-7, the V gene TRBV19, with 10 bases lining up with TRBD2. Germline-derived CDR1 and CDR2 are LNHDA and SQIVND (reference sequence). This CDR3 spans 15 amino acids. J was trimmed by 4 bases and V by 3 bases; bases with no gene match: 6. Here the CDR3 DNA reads TGTGCCAGTAGTATTGGGCTAGCGGGAGCATACGAGCAGTACTTC. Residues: CASSIGLAGAYEQYF. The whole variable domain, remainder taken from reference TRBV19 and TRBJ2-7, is DGGITQSPKYLFRKEGQNVTLSCEQNLNHDAMYWYRQDPGQGLRLIYYSQIVNDFQKGDIAEGYSVSREKKESFPLTVTSAQKNPTAFYLCASSIGLAGAYEQYFGPGTRLTVT.

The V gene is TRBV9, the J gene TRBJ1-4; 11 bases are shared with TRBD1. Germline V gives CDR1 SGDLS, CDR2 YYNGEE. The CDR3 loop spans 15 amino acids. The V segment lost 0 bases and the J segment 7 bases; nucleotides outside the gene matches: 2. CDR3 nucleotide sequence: TGTGCCAGCAGCGTAGAGGGGACAGGGGGTGAAAAACTGTTTTTT. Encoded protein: CASSVEGTGGEKLFF.

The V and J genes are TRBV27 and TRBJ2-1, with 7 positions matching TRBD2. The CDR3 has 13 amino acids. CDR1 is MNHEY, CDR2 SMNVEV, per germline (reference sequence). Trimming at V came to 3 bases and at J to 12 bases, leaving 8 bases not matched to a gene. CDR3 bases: TGTGCCAGCAGTTTCTCTAGCGGCCTGAGGCAGTTCTTC. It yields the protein CASSFSSGLRQFF.

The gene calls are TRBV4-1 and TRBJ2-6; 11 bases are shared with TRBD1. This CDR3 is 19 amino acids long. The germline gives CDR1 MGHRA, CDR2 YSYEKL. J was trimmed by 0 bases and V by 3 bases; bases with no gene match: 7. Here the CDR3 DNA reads TGCGCCAGCAGCCAGGGACAGGGGGTGTTCCTCTCTGGGGCCAACGTCCTGACTTTC. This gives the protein CASSQGQGVFLSGANVLTF.

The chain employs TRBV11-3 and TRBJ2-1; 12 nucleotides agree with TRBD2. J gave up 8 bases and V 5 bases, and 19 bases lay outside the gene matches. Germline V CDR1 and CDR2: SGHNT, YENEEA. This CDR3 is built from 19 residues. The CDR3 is CASSQEGLAGGPGPDEQFF. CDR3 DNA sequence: TGTGCCAGCAGCCAAGAGGGGCTAGCGGGAGGGCCAGGGCCTGATGAGCAGTTCTTC. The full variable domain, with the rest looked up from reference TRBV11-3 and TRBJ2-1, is EAGVVQSPRYKIIEKKQPVAFWCNPISGHNTLYWYLQNLGQGPELLIRYENEEAVDDSQLPKDRFSAERLKGVDSTLKIQPAELGDSAVYLCASSQEGLAGGPGPDEQFFGPGTRLTVL.

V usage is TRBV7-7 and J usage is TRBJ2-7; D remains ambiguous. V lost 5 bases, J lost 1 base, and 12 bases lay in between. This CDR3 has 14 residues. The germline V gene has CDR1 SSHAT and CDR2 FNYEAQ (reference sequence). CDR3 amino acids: CASSLAAGSYEQYF. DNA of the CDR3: TGTGCCAGCAGCCTTGCCGCCGGTTCCTACGAGCAGTACTTC.

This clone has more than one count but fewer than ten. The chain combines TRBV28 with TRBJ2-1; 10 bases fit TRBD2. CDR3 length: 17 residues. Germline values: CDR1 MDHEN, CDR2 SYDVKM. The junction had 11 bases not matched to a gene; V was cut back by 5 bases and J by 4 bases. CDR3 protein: CASSGMRGLAWYNEQFF. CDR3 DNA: TGTGCCAGCAGTGGGATGCGGGGACTAGCGTGGTACAATGAGCAGTTCTTC.

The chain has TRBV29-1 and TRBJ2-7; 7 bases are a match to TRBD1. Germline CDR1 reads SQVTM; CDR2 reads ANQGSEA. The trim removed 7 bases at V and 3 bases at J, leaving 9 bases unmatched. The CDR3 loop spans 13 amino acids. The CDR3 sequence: CSAKTGNSYEQYF. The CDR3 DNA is TGCAGCGCCAAGACAGGGAATAGCTACGAGCAGTACTTC.

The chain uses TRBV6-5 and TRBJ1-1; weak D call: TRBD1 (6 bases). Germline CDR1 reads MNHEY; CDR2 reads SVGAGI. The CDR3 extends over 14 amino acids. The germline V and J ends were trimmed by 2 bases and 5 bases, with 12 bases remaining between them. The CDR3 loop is CASSYEGVGTEAFF. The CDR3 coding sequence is TGTGCCAGCAGTTACGAGGGGGTAGGGACTGAAGCTTTCTTT.

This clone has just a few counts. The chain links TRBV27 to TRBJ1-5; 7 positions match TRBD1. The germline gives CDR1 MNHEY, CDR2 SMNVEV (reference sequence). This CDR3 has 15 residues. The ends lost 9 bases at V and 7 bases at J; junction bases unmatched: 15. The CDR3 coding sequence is TGTGCCAGTCAAAGGACAGGATCGTCGGGACAGCCCCAGCATTTT. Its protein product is CASQRTGSSGQPQHF.

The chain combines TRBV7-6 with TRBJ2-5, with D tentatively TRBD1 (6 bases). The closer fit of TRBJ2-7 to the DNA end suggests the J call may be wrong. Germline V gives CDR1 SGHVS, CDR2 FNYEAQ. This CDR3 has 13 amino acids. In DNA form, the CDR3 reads TGTGCCAGCAGCTATAGGGGGTCCTACGAGCAGTACTTC. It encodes CASSYRGSYEQYF.

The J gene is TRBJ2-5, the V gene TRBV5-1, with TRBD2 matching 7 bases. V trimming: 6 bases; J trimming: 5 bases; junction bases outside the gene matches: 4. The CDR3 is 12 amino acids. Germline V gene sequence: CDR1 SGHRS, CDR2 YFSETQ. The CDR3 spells CASKGEGETQYF. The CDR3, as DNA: TGCGCCAGCAAAGGGGAGGGGGAGACCCAGTACTTC.

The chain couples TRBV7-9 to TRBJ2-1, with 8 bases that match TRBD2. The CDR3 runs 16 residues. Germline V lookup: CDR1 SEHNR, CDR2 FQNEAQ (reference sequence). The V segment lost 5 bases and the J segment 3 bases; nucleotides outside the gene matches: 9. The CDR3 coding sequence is TGTGCCAGCAGCCGGATCAGCGGGAGTGGCTACAATGAGCAGTTCTTC. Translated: CASSRISGSGYNEQFF.

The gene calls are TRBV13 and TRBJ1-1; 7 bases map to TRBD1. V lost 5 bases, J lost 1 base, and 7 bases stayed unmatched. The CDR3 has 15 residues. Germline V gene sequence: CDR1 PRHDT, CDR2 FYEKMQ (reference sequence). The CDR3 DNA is TGTGCCAGCAGCACAGGGGTACAGTCGAACACTGAAGCTTTCTTT. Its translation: CASSTGVQSNTEAFF.

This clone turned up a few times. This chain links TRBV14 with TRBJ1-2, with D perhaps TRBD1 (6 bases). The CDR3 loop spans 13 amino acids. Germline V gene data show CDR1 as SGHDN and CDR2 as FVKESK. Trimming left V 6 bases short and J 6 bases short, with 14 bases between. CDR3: CASRHTGTNGYTF. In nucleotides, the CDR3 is TGTGCCAGCAGACATACAGGGACGAATGGCTACACCTTC. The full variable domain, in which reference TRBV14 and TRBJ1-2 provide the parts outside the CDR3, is EAGVTQFPSHSVIEKGQTVTLRCDPISGHDNLYWYRRVMGKEIKFLLHFVKESKQDESGMPNNRFLAERTGGTYSTLKVQPAELEDSGVYFCASRHTGTNGYTFGSGTRLTVV.

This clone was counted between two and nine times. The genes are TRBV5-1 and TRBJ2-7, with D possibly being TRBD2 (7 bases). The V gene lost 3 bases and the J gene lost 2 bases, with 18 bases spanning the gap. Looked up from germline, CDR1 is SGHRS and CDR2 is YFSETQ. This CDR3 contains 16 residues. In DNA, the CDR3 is TGCGCCAGCAGCTCGAGCTCAGGGGCGGGGGCCTACGAGCAGTACTTC. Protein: CASSSSSGAGAYEQYF.

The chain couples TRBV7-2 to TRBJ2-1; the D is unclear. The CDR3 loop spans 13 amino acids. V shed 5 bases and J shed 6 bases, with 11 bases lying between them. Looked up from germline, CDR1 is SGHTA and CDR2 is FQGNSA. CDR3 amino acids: CASSPALANEQFF. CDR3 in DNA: TGTGCCAGCAGCCCCGCTCTGGCCAATGAGCAGTTCTTC.

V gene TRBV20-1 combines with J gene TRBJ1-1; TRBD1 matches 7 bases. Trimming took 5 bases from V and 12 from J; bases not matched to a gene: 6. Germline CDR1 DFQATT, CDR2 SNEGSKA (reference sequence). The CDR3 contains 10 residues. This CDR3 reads CSAVQGISFF. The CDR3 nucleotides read TGCAGTGCTGTACAGGGGATCTCTTTCTTT.

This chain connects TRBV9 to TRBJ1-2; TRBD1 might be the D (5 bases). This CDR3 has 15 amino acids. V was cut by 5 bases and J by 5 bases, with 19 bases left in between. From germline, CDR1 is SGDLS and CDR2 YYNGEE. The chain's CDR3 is CASSSQGLGWYGYTF. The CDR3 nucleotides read TGTGCCAGCAGTAGTCAGGGCCTGGGGTGGTATGGCTACACCTTC.

Here the CDR3 DNA reads TGCAGCGTAGCTAGTTCCAAGAACACCGGGGAGCTGTTTTTT. This sequence encodes CSVASSKNTGELFF. The chain has TRBV29-1 and TRBJ2-2; D remains ambiguous. Germline V gene lookup returns CDR1 SQVTM and CDR2 ANQGSEA. V was cut by 6 bases and J by 1 base, with 12 bases left in between. This CDR3 has 14 residues.

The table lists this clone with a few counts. The DNA of the CDR3 is TGCGCCAGCAGCCGCGGACCCGGAGGCGAAAAACTGTTTTTT. It yields the protein CASSRGPGGEKLFF. The chain carries TRBV4-1 and TRBJ1-4; D gene ambiguous. The V end lost 4 bases, the J end lost 8 bases, and 14 bases lay between the germline ends. Germline V gene sequence: CDR1 MGHRA, CDR2 YSYEKL. This CDR3 contains 14 residues.

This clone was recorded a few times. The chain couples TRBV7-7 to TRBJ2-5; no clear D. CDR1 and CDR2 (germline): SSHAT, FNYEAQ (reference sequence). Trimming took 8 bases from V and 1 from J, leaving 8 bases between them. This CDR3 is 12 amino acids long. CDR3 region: CASARSQETQYF. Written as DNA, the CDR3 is TGTGCCAGCGCGAGGAGCCAAGAGACCCAGTACTTC.

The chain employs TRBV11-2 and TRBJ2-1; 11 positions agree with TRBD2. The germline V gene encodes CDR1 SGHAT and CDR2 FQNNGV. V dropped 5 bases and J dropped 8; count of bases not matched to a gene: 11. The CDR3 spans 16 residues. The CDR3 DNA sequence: TGTGCCAGCAGCGCGCTGACTAGCGGGAAAGGGGATGAGCAGTTCTTC. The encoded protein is CASSALTSGKGDEQFF.

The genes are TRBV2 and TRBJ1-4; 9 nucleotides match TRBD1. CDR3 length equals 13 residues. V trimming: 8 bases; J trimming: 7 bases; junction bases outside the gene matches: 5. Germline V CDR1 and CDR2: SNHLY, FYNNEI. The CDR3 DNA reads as TGTGCCAGCGCAACAGGGGGCTCTGAAAAACTGTTTTTT. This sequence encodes CASATGGSEKLFF. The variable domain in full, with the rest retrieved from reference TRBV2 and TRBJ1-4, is EPEVTQTPSHQVTQMGQEVILRCVPISNHLYFYWYRQILGQKVEFLVSFYNNEISEKSEIFDDQFSVERPDGSNFTLKIRSTKLEDSAMYFCASATGGSEKLFFGSGTQLSVL.

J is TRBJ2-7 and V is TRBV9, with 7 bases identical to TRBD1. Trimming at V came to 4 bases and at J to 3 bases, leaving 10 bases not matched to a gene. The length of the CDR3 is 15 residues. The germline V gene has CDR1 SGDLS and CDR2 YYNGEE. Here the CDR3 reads CASSPHDRADYEQYF. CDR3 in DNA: TGTGCCAGCAGCCCCCATGACAGGGCCGACTACGAGCAGTACTTC.

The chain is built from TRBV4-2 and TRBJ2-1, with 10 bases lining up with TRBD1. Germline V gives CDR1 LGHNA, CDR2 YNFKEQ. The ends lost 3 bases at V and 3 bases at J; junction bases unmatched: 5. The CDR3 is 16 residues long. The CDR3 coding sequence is TGTGCCAGCAGCCAGGAGGACAGGGGGGTCTACAATGAGCAGTTCTTC. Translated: CASSQEDRGVYNEQFF.

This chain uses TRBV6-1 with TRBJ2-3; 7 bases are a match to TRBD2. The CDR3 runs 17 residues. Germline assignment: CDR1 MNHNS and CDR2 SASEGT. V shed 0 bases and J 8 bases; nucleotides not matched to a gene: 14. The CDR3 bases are TGTGCCAGCAGTGAAGCGGTAATGAGGGAGGGCCGACGTACGCAGTATTTT. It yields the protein CASSEAVMREGRRTQYF.

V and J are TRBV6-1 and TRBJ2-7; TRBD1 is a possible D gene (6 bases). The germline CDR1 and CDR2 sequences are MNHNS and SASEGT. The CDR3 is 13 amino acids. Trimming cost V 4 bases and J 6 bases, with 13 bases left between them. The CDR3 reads CASSGTGFGEQYF. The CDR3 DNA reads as TGTGCCAGCAGTGGAACAGGGTTTGGCGAGCAGTACTTC.

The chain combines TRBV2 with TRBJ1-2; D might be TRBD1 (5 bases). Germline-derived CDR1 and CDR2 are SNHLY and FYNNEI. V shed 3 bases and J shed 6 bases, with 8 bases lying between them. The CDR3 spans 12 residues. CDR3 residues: CASSETRDGYTF. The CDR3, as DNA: TGTGCCAGCAGTGAGACCAGGGATGGCTACACCTTC.

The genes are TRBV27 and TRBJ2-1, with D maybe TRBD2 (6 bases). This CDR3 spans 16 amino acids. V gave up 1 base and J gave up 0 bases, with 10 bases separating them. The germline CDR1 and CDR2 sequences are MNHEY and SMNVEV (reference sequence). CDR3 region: CASSLFAGSSYNEQFF. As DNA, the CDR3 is TGTGCCAGCAGTTTATTCGCGGGGAGCTCCTACAATGAGCAGTTCTTC.

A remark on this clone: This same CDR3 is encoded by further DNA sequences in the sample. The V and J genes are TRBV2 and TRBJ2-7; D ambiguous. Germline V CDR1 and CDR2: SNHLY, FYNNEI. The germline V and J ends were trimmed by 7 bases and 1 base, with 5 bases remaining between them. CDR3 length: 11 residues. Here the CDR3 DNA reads TGTGCCAGCACCGGTTCCTACGAGCAGTACTTC. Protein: CASTGSYEQYF.